This T cell receptor (beta chain) was identified in a study of control samples from healthy donors and cancer patients. This CDR3 region has 12 residues. The germline V gene has CDR1 SGHAT and CDR2 FQNNGV. V was trimmed by 4 bases and J by 14 bases, leaving 14 bases between them. Method: immunoSEQ multiplex PCR; TCRdb's copy keeps in-frame clones and lacks some. The table shows about 94,000 clones, with less than 95% occurring only once. The receptor was derived from a woman aged 18-29 years in good health. The chain is built from TRBV11-2 and TRBJ1-4; possible D gene TRBD1, 5 bases. The sequencing sample was made of blood. The CDR3 loop is CASSYEQDLLFF. The CDR3 DNA is TGTGCCAGCAGCTACGAACAGGACCTGCTGTTTTTT.